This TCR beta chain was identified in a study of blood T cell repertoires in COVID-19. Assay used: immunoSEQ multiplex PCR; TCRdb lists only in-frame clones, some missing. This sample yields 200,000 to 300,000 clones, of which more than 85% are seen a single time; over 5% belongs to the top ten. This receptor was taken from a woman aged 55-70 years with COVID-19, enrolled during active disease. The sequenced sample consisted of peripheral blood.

For the CDR3, the DNA is TGTGCCTGGAGTTCAGGGGGTATCTTCCCAGAAGCTTTCTTT. Translated, it gives CAWSSGGIFPEAFF. The chain has TRBV30 and TRBJ1-1, with TRBD1 matching 7 bases. Germline CDR1 is GTSNPN and CDR2 is SVGIG (reference sequence). The CDR3 is made up of 14 amino acids. V shed 2 bases, J shed 8 bases, and the junction held 11 bases outside the gene matches.